The clone carrying this T cell receptor beta chain has at least ten counts. The data derive from a study of HIV-infected children after antiretroviral therapy interruption. Study as a whole: Most children had recorded EBV and CMV exposure.

Documented treatment: PENTA 11 planned treatment interruption arm or continuous ART arm. Only samples with at least 5 million viable PBMCs qualified. The TCR library was built from RNA with a 3' RACE protocol and unique molecular identifiers. From the 3' RACE reads, TCRdb called clonotypes with MiXCR, one entry per CDR3 protein. The sample holds approximately 96,000 distinct CDR3 sequences; less than 7% are singletons and the top ten take 1.1%. This CDR3 comprises 17 residues. Per germline, CDR1 SGHDN and CDR2 FVKESK. Losses at the gene ends were 2 bases for V and 2 bases for J; bases not matched to a gene: 7.

The receptor's source is a pool of human donors with HIV. The source was CD45RA+ CD4+ T cells from PBMCs, pooled from several time points, collected from a donor given antiretroviral therapy, either interrupted or continuous. Indicated subset: naive CD4+ CD45RA+ CD45RO- T cells. The chain links TRBV14 to TRBJ2-1; TRBD1 matches 9 bases. CDR3: CASSQFVGQGTYNEQFF. CDR3 coding DNA: TGTGCCAGCAGCCAATTCGTTGGACAGGGGACCTACAATGAGCAGTTCTTC.